The following is a TCR beta chain sequence with its context. The source of the sample is a study of blood T cell repertoires in COVID-19. Study summary: There were acute and convalescent COVID-19 samples, and they came from the United States, Italy and Spain. T cells, B-cell-depleted T cells, or PBMCs supplied cDNA or gDNA.

Per the original methods: By means of reference gene primer amplification, nucleated cell counts were estimated. The table came from immunoSEQ multiplex PCR; TCRdb's copy has only in-frame clones and leaves some out. V and J calls and clone size are copied from that table; D and trimming were computed from the DNA. This table has some 330,000 clones, 88% appearing once. The source material was peripheral blood. The TCR originated in a woman aged 45-65 years with active or convalescent COVID-19.

CDR3 DNA sequence: TGTGCCAGCAGTGGGGGCAGGGGTAATGAAAAACTGTTTTTT. It translates to CASSGGRGNEKLFF. The chain couples TRBV2 to TRBJ1-4; D perhaps matches TRBD1 (6 bases). Germline V gene data show CDR1 as SNHLY and CDR2 as FYNNEI. There are 14 residues in the CDR3. Deletions cut 4 bases from V and 4 bases from J, with 10 bases between.